A single sample is the source of the 11 T cell receptor beta chains below, sequenced in a study of blood T cell repertoires in COVID-19. Here immunoSEQ multiplex PCR was the method, and the copy in TCRdb shows in-frame clones only, minus some. The sample contains roughly 78,000 clones, roughly nine tenths of which appear only once. The sample consisted of peripheral blood. All receptors derive from a woman aged 55 to 70 with acute or convalescent COVID-19.

The chain uses TRBV29-1 and TRBJ1-1; no clear D gene. Germline V gene lookup returns CDR1 SQVTM and CDR2 ANQGSEA. Trimming took off 4 bases at V and 0 bases at J, with 3 bases between the two ends. The CDR3 has 11 residues. The CDR3 DNA sequence: TGCAGCGTTGCAGTGAACACTGAAGCTTTCTTT. Its translation is CSVAVNTEAFF.

The chain employs TRBV5-8 and TRBJ2-5, with 13 bases matching TRBD2. CDR1 and CDR2 (germline): SGHTS, YDEGEE. This CDR3 has 17 residues. The ends lost 2 bases at V and 4 bases at J; junction bases unmatched: 8. The CDR3 is CASSLLWTSGSGETQYF. CDR3 nucleotide sequence: TGTGCCAGCAGCTTACTGTGGACTAGCGGGAGCGGAGAGACCCAGTACTTC.

This clone showed up just once. The chain combines TRBV27 with TRBJ1-4, with 7 bases aligning to TRBD1. Germline loops: CDR1 MNHEY, CDR2 SMNVEV (reference sequence). CDR3 length equals 15 residues. Germline trimming cut 6 bases from V and 4 bases from J; bases unmatched to any gene: 8. CDR3 bases: TGTGCCAGCAGCCCTTCCCGGGACAGTAATGAAAAACTGTTTTTT. Its protein is CASSPSRDSNEKLFF.

The genes are TRBV24-1 and TRBJ2-3, with 12 positions matching TRBD2. The V and J ends lost 4 bases and 3 bases, in that order; junction bases with no gene match: 4. The CDR3 spans 16 residues. CDR1 and CDR2 from the germline V gene are KGHDR and SFDVKD. The CDR3 is CATSDRTSGRTDTQYF. For the CDR3, the DNA is TGTGCCACCAGTGACCGAACTAGCGGGAGGACAGATACGCAGTATTTT.

This chain connects TRBV5-1 to TRBJ2-7; 9 bases are a match to TRBD1. This CDR3 is built from 16 residues. The ends lost 0 bases at V and 4 bases at J; junction bases unmatched: 8. From germline, CDR1 is SGHRS and CDR2 YFSETQ. The CDR3 protein is CASSLAMDRGSYEQYF. The CDR3, as DNA: TGCGCCAGCAGCTTGGCCATGGACAGGGGTTCTTACGAGCAGTACTTC.

The rearrangement joins TRBV6-6 to TRBJ2-6; possible D gene TRBD2, 5 bases. The CDR3 runs 18 residues. CDR1 is MNHNY and CDR2 is SVGAGI in the germline V gene (reference sequence). Trimming took off 5 bases at V and 4 bases at J, with 21 bases between the two ends. This CDR3 is CASSPLLLAEGGANVLTF. The CDR3 DNA is TGTGCCAGCAGTCCGCTGCTACTCGCCGAGGGAGGGGCCAACGTCCTGACTTTC.

The genes are TRBV6-2 or TRBV6-3 and TRBJ1-2, with D unclear. Trimming pared 6 bases from V and 6 bases from J, leaving 11 bases between. The CDR3 is 12 amino acids. Looked up from germline, CDR1 is MNHEY and CDR2 is SVGEGT. The CDR3 coding sequence is TGTGCCAGCAGCCCTAGGGAGGATGGCTACACCTTC. The encoded protein is CASSPREDGYTF.

J is TRBJ2-7 and V is TRBV11-3, with 7 bases identical to TRBD2. CDR1 SGHNT and CDR2 YENEEA come from the germline V gene. V was clipped by 1 base and J by 6 bases; unmatched bases: 6. This CDR3 comprises 14 residues. The CDR3 loop reads CASSLGGGTGEQYF. Here the CDR3 DNA reads TGTGCCAGCAGCTTAGGGGGGGGAACGGGCGAGCAGTACTTC.

The chain couples TRBV28 to TRBJ2-2; tentatively, D is TRBD1 (6 bases). Germline CDR1 is MDHEN and CDR2 is SYDVKM. The CDR3 totals 14 residues. V dropped 5 bases and J dropped 8 bases, with 15 bases sitting between them. The CDR3 nucleotides are TGTGCCAGCAGTGGGACACTCAGGAGGGGGGAGCTGTTTTTT. It specifies CASSGTLRRGELFF.

This chain uses TRBV2 with TRBJ1-2, with 7 nucleotides matching TRBD1. The CDR3 contains 15 residues. CDR1 and CDR2 (germline): SNHLY, FYNNEI. V was pared by 4 bases and J by 3 bases, with 8 bases of the junction left unmatched. The CDR3 sequence: CASSVGTDVYYGYTF. CDR3 nucleotide sequence: TGTGCCAGCAGTGTGGGGACAGATGTCTACTATGGCTACACCTTC.

V and J are TRBV13 and TRBJ1-2; 8 bases line up with TRBD1. The germline CDR1 and CDR2 sequences are PRHDT and FYEKMQ (reference sequence). CDR3 length: 13 residues. J was trimmed by 3 bases and V by 4 bases; bases with no gene match: 1. The CDR3 reads CASSWTGYYGYTF. CDR3 nucleotide sequence: TGTGCCAGCAGCTGGACAGGGTACTATGGCTACACCTTC.